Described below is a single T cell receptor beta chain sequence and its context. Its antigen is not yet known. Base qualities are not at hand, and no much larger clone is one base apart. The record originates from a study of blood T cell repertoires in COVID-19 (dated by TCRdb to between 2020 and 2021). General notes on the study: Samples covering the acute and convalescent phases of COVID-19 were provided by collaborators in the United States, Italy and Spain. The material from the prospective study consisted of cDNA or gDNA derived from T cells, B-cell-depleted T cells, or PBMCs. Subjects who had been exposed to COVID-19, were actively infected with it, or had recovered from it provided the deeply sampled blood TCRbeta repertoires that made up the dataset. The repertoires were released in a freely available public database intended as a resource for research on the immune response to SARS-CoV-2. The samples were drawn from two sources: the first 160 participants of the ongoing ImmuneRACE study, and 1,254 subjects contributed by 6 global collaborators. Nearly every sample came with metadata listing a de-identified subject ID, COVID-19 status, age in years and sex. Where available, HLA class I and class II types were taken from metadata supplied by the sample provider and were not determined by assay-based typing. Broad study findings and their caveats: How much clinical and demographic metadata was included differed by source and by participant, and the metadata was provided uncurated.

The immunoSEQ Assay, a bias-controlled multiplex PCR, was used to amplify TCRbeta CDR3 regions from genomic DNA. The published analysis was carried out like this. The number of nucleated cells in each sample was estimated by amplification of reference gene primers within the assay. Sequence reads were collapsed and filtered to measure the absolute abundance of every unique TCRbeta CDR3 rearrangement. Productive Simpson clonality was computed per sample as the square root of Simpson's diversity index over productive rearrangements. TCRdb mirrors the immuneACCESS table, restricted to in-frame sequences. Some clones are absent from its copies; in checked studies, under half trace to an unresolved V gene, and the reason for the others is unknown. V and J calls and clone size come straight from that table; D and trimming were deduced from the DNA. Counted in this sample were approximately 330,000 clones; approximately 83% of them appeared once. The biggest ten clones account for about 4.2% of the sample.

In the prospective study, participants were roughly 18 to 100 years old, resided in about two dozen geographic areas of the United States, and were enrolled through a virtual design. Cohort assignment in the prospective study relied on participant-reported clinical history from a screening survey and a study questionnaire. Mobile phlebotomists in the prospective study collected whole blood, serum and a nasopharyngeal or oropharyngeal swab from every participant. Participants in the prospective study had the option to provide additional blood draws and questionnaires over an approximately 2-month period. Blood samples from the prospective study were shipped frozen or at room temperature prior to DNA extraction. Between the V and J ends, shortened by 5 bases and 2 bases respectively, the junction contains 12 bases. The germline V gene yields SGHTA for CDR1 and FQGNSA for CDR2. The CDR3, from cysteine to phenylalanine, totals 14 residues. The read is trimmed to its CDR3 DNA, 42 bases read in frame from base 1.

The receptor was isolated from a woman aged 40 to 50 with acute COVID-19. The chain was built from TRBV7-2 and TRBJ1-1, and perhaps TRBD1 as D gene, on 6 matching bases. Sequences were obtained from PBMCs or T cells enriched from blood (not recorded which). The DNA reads TGTGCCAGCAGCACCCAGACAGGTAACACTGAAGCTTTCTTT. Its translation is CASSTQTGNTEAFF.